The 23 T cell receptor beta chains presented below share a single source sample, sequenced in a study of vaccination and CD4 T cells after COVID-19. Their specific antigens are unknown. Once obtained from cultured CD4+ T cells, the DNA was sequenced using the Oncomine TCR Beta short-read assay. TCRdb redid the calling of the PCR reads with MiXCR, one entry per CDR3 protein. Altogether about 19,000 distinct CDR3 sequences are present, 45% to 65% being singletons, with the ten largest covering about a tenth. The treatment denotes: approximately nine-day PBMC culture with coronavirus spike peptide pools or control peptides (ViraFEST assay). This material consisted of CD4+ T cells from blood, cultured in vitro, taken before SARS-CoV-2 vaccination. Every receptor here comes from a human donor who had recovered from COVID-19.

The gene calls are TRBV6-1 and TRBJ1-2, with a tentative D call TRBD1 (5 bases). Trimming took off 3 bases at V and 2 bases at J, with 13 bases between the two ends. The CDR3 runs 15 residues. Germline V CDR1 and CDR2: MNHNS, SASEGT. CDR3 protein: CASSDTGGVNYGYTF. CDR3 sequence (DNA): TGTGCCAGCAGTGACACGGGGGGGGTCAACTATGGCTACACCTTC.

This clonotype has only a few counts. The CDR3, as DNA: TGTGCCAGCAGTCGACAGGGGAACACTGAAGCTTTCTTT. Residues: CASSRQGNTEAFF. The rearrangement uses TRBV2 and TRBJ1-1; TRBD1 matches 7 bases. The CDR3 has 13 residues. CDR1 and CDR2 from the germline V gene are SNHLY and FYNNEI. The ends lost 5 bases at V and 1 base at J; junction bases unmatched: 1.

The chain is built from TRBV7-9 and TRBJ2-7; D is ambiguous. This CDR3 has 13 residues. Germline values: CDR1 SEHNR, CDR2 FQNEAQ (reference sequence). Trimming cost V 0 bases and J 0 bases, with 3 bases left between them. Here the CDR3 reads CASSLASSYEQYF. CDR3 sequence (DNA): TGTGCCAGCAGCTTAGCTAGCTCCTACGAGCAGTACTTC. The entire variable domain, with the rest obtained from reference TRBV7-9 and TRBJ2-7, is as follows: DTGVSQNPRHKITKRGQNVTFRCDPISEHNRLYWYRQTLGQGPEFLTYFQNEAQLEKSRLLSDRFSAERPKGSFSTLEIQRTEQGDSAMYLCASSLASSYEQYFGPGTRLTVT.

Only a few counts were recorded for this clonotype. The rearrangement joins TRBV7-2 to TRBJ2-7; TRBD2 matches at 8 bases. From germline, CDR1 is SGHTA and CDR2 FQGNSA. The CDR3 consists of 14 residues. J lost 5 bases, V lost 7 bases, and 10 bases had no gene match. The CDR3 region has the DNA TGTGCCAGCACCCCGGGGACTAGTCAAAACGAGCAGTACTTC. The encoded protein is CASTPGTSQNEQYF.

This clonotype was seen only once. The chain couples TRBV4-1 to TRBJ1-1; D is unresolved. The CDR3 covers 13 residues. V gave up 11 bases and J gave up 5 bases, with 18 bases separating them. The germline CDR1 and CDR2 sequences are MGHRA and YSYEKL. This CDR3 is CASLGNKVTEAFF. CDR3 nucleotide sequence: TGCGCCTCATTGGGGAATAAGGTAACTGAAGCTTTCTTT.

The genes are TRBV7-8 and TRBJ1-4; a weak D match, TRBD1 (5 bases). V dropped 5 bases and J dropped 4 bases, with 14 bases sitting between them. Looked up from germline, CDR1 is SGHVS and CDR2 is FQNEAQ. The CDR3 sequence is 15 residues long. In DNA, the CDR3 is TGTGCCAGCAGCGGGGGAGGGACTTTTAATGAAAAACTGTTTTTT. It encodes CASSGGGTFNEKLFF.

The chain links TRBV6-1 to TRBJ1-6; D gene ambiguous. CDR1 is MNHNS, CDR2 SASEGT, per germline. V was clipped by 1 base and J by 7 bases, with 8 bases between them. This CDR3 spans 14 amino acids. CDR3 DNA sequence: TGTGCCAGCAGTGAAGGGGTGGGGAATTCACCCCTCCACTTT. It is translated as CASSEGVGNSPLHF.

The sample holds one count of this clonotype. The rearrangement joins TRBV2 to TRBJ2-4; D possibly uses TRBD1 or TRBD2 (5 bases each). V shed 6 bases and J shed 5 bases, with 14 bases lying between them. Germline CDR1 reads SNHLY; CDR2 reads FYNNEI. CDR3 size: 14 residues. The CDR3 DNA reads as TGTGCCAGCAGACCTGAATGGGACCAAAACATTCAGTACTTC. It specifies CASRPEWDQNIQYF.

In its sample, this clonotype was seen once. The chain employs TRBV29-1 and TRBJ2-3; 12 bases are a match to TRBD2. The junction had 16 bases not matched to a gene; V was cut back by 7 bases and J by 2 bases. The CDR3 totals 18 residues. From germline, CDR1 is SQVTM and CDR2 ANQGSEA. In nucleotides, the CDR3 is TGCAGCGCTCGGTGGCCTAGCGGGAGGGTTCGGGCCACAGATACGCAGTATTTT. Residues: CSARWPSGRVRATDTQYF.

The chain uses TRBV7-2 and TRBJ2-5, with 8 bases lining up with TRBD2. The germline gives CDR1 SGHTA, CDR2 FQGNSA. Trimming at V came to 3 bases and at J to 5 bases, leaving 8 bases not matched to a gene. The CDR3 consists of 15 residues. The CDR3: CASSFTLAGSETQYF. The CDR3 DNA is TGTGCCAGCAGCTTTACGTTAGCGGGAAGCGAGACCCAGTACTTC. Full variable domain (missing parts from reference TRBV7-2 and TRBJ2-5): GAGVSQSPSNKVTEKGKDVELRCDPISGHTALYWYRQSLGQGLEFLIYFQGNSAPDKSGLPSDRFSAERTGGSVSTLTIQRTQQEDSAVYLCASSFTLAGSETQYFGPGTRLLVL.

J is TRBJ2-2 and V is TRBV20-1; D is tentatively TRBD1 or TRBD2 (5 bases each). In germline, CDR1 is DFQATT, CDR2 SNEGSKA (reference sequence). The CDR3 runs 15 residues. Deletions cut 6 bases from V and 0 bases from J, with 14 bases between. The CDR3 protein is CSATPWDANTGELFF. CDR3 in DNA: TGCAGTGCGACCCCCTGGGACGCGAACACCGGGGAGCTGTTTTTT.

The chain combines TRBV28 with TRBJ2-7, with 7 positions matching TRBD1. Trimming took 7 bases from V and 4 from J; bases not matched to a gene: 10. Germline V gives CDR1 MDHEN, CDR2 SYDVKM. The CDR3 covers 14 residues. CDR3 bases: TGTGCCAGCACCCCTGGCGTCAGGGGGTACGAGCAGTACTTC. It is translated as CASTPGVRGYEQYF.

The rearrangement uses TRBV7-6 and TRBJ2-5; 13 bases align to TRBD2. The germline CDR1 and CDR2 sequences are SGHVS and FNYEAQ. The CDR3 runs to 14 residues. The J segment lost 3 bases and the V segment lost 7 bases, leaving 2 bases of the junction unmatched. The chain's CDR3 is CASTTSGREETQYF. The CDR3 nucleotides are TGTGCCAGCACCACTAGCGGGAGGGAAGAGACCCAGTACTTC. Together with reference TRBV7-6 and TRBJ2-5, the CDR3 gives the full variable domain: GAGVSQSPRYKVTKRGQDVALRCDPISGHVSLYWYRQALGQGPEFLTYFNYEAQQDKSGLPNDRFSAERPEGSISTLTIQRTEQRDSAMYRCASTTSGREETQYFGPGTRLLVL.

The V and J genes are TRBV7-9 and TRBJ1-6; 7 bases align to TRBD1. The CDR3 runs 15 residues. CDR1 and CDR2 (germline): SEHNR, FQNEAQ (reference sequence). V shed 5 bases, J shed 9 bases, and the junction held 10 bases outside the gene matches. The CDR3 protein is CASSDPQGVSSPLHF. The DNA for the CDR3 is TGTGCCAGCAGCGACCCTCAGGGGGTGAGTTCACCCCTCCACTTT.

The V gene is TRBV19, the J gene TRBJ1-1; D is uncertain. V lost 3 bases and J lost 1, with 18 bases in between. Germline V CDR1 and CDR2: LNHDA, SQIVND (reference sequence). This CDR3 region has 17 residues. CDR3 in DNA: TGTGCCAGTAGTATTGGTGGTCTTTCGAAGCGGAACACTGAAGCTTTCTTT. Residues: CASSIGGLSKRNTEAFF.

This clonotype appeared a few times. The chain has TRBV6-1 and TRBJ2-7; D may be TRBD1 (5 bases). Trimming shortened V by 2 bases and J by 6 bases, and 17 bases separated the two germline ends. This CDR3 contains 15 residues. In germline, CDR1 is MNHNS, CDR2 SASEGT. CDR3 in DNA: TGTGCCAGCAGTGAACGTTTACTCGGCAGGGTCGAGCAGTACTTC. This codes for CASSERLLGRVEQYF.

V gene TRBV6-1 combines with J gene TRBJ2-5; 8 bases line up with TRBD2. Losses at the gene ends were 6 bases for V and 7 bases for J; bases not matched to a gene: 10. CDR1 MNHNS and CDR2 SASEGT come from the germline V gene. The CDR3 is made up of 14 amino acids. Here the CDR3 reads CASSSAGGHGTQYF. In nucleotides, the CDR3 is TGTGCCAGCAGCTCTGCGGGAGGCCACGGGACCCAGTACTTC.

This chain's CDR3 is CASSLQRDPRNEQFF. CDR3 nucleotide sequence: TGTGCCAGCAGTTTACAGCGAGACCCGAGAAATGAGCAGTTCTTC. The chain carries TRBV27 and TRBJ2-1, with D uncertain. This CDR3 is built from 15 residues. V lost 2 bases and J 7 bases, leaving 15 bases between the germline ends. CDR1 is MNHEY and CDR2 is SMNVEV in the germline V gene (reference sequence).

This clonotype was found once. The chain has TRBV5-1 and TRBJ1-2, with D possibly matching TRBD1 (5 bases). The CDR3 totals 13 residues. The germline V gene has CDR1 SGHRS and CDR2 YFSETQ. The V end lost 2 bases, the J end lost 4 bases, and 9 bases lay between the germline ends. CDR3: CASSLPGTYGYTF. CDR3 sequence (DNA): TGCGCCAGCAGCTTACCGGGGACCTATGGCTACACCTTC.

The DNA for the CDR3 is TGTGCCAGTAGTCCTCGACAGGGAGGGACCCAGTACTTC. Translated, it gives CASSPRQGGTQYF. The gene calls are TRBV19 and TRBJ2-5; D is possibly TRBD1 (7 bases). V was cut by 5 bases and J by 7 bases, with 14 bases left in between. Germline CDR1 is LNHDA and CDR2 is SQIVND (reference sequence). CDR3 size: 13 residues.

V usage is TRBV7-2 and J usage is TRBJ1-1; possibly TRBD1 for D (6 bases). CDR1 SGHTA and CDR2 FQGNSA come from the germline V gene. The CDR3 extends over 16 amino acids. V was pared by 4 bases and J by 3 bases, with 18 bases between. The CDR3 DNA follows: TGTGCCAGCAGCTCGGCCGGGACACTGAGGGACACTGAAGCTTTCTTT. Its translation: CASSSAGTLRDTEAFF.

The chain's CDR3 is CASGGSADTQYF. The DNA of the CDR3 is TGTGCCAGCGGGGGGAGTGCAGATACGCAGTATTTT. V and J are TRBV9 and TRBJ2-3, with D possibly being TRBD2 (6 bases). Trimming took 7 bases from V and 4 from J, leaving 10 bases between them. Germline V CDR1 and CDR2: SGDLS, YYNGEE. CDR3 length equals 12 residues.

The rearrangement joins TRBV11-1 to TRBJ2-7; possibly TRBD2 for D (6 bases). CDR1 is SGHAT and CDR2 is FQDESV in the germline V gene (reference sequence). V was trimmed by 2 bases and J by 0 bases, leaving 8 bases between them. This CDR3 region has 14 residues. The CDR3 loop is CASSLRTNSYEQYF. As DNA, the CDR3 is TGTGCCAGCAGCTTAAGGACTAACTCCTACGAGCAGTACTTC.